These T cell receptor beta chains were read from a single sample in a study of T cells after yellow fever vaccination. TCRdb passed the 5' RACE reads through MiXCR, listing each CDR3 protein once. This table holds 310,000 or so distinct CDR3 sequences, 3.6% found once. This material consisted of PBMCs, taken on the day of the yellow fever booster vaccination. Source of these receptors: a man aged 18 to 30 who received the YFV17D yellow fever vaccine. Both conserved end residues are trimmed from each CDR3. Each record gives: J gene, V gene, D gene, CDR3 protein. A D gene is named only where the DNA matches it firmly.

>TRBJ2-7|TRBV5-1|TRBD1
ASSLTPGQPYEQY
>TRBJ1-6|TRBV2|-
ASRESHNSPLH
>TRBJ2-1|TRBV7-2|TRBD2
ASSLAAGGSYNEQF
>TRBJ1-2|TRBV13|-
ASSLQPVLYENT
>TRBJ2-2|TRBV5-4|TRBD1
ASSPTGGYTGELF
>TRBJ2-3|TRBV2|-
ASRGTIRGAGYRDTQY
>TRBJ2-5|TRBV7-9|-
ASSFEWSQETQY
>TRBJ2-7|TRBV19|-
ASSSGPAFYEQY
>TRBJ2-7|TRBV5-1|TRBD1
ASSLVHRDRGLPYEQY
>TRBJ1-2|TRBV5-6|-
ASSFGSSGGYT
>TRBJ1-2|TRBV5-5|TRBD1
ASSRTGPYGYT
>TRBJ1-1|TRBV28|-
ASSLGFEAF
>TRBJ1-6|TRBV10-3|-
AKQGSLNSPLH
>TRBJ1-5|TRBV5-1|-
ASSQTGAKNQPQH
>TRBJ2-1|TRBV11-3|-
ASSLEFGAGNHNEQF
>TRBJ2-5|TRBV7-9|-
ASSLAGIRETQY
>TRBJ2-6|TRBV2|-
ASSDRGRGANVLT
>TRBJ2-1|TRBV2|TRBD2
ASSGGLAGGEQF
>TRBJ2-1|TRBV27|TRBD2
ASSLTSGGRNEQF
>TRBJ2-5|TRBV4-2|-
ASSQDQTGFQETQY
>TRBJ2-5|TRBV25-1|-
ASSELELGDGETQY
>TRBJ2-6|TRBV12-3/TRBV12-4|-
ASSLEHRSGANVLT
>TRBJ2-1|TRBV18|TRBD2
ASSLLAGGEQF
>TRBJ2-3|TRBV7-2|-
ASSFGSRARSTDTQY
>TRBJ1-6|TRBV4-1|-
ASSQFGQEQYNSPLH
>TRBJ2-5|TRBV5-1|TRBD1
ASTRDRDETQY
>TRBJ2-1|TRBV5-1|-
ASTTGGAYNEQF
>TRBJ2-6|TRBV7-9|-
ASSLIGAGGANVLT
>TRBJ2-3|TRBV6-5|-
ATSGPSRLEQY
>TRBJ2-1|TRBV20-1|-
SASQQGHEQF